This T cell receptor beta chain is drawn from a study of T cell responses to AZD1222 COVID-19 vaccine. The protocol was immunoSEQ multiplex PCR, while the TCRdb copy is restricted to in-frame clones and leaves out a portion. The data hold 110,000 or so clones, with about nine tenths observed a single time. There are 13 residues in the CDR3. Germline values: CDR1 SGDLS, CDR2 YYNGEE. The V end was cut by 0 bases, the J end by 5 bases, with 8 bases between. As for this clone: Its target is not known.

Notes on the study in general: White British people made up most donors, females outnumbered males, and clonal diversity was possibly underestimated.

The chain couples TRBV9 to TRBJ1-2; D unclear. Sequencing used peripheral blood, obtained on day 0 of AZD1222 vaccination. The clonotype comes from an adult in good health. Here the CDR3 reads CASSVDEGYGYTF. The CDR3 coding sequence is TGTGCCAGCAGCGTAGATGAAGGGTATGGCTACACCTTC.